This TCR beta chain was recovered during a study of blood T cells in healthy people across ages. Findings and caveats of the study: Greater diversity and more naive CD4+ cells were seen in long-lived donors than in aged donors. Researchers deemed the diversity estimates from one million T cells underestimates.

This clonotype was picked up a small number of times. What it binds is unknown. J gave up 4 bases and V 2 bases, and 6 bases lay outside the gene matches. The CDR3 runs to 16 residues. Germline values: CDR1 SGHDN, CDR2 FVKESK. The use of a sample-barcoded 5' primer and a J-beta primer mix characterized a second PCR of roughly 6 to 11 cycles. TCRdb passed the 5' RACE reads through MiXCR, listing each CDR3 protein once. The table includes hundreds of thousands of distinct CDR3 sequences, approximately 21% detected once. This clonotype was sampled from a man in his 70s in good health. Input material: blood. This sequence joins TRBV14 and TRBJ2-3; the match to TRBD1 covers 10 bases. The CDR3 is CASSQLGTGAADTQYF. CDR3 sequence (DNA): TGTGCCAGCAGCCAACTCGGGACAGGGGCCGCAGATACGCAGTATTTT.